Following are 28 T cell receptor beta chains from one sample sequenced in a study of blood T cells in healthy people across ages. Then a second PCR, running roughly 7 to 11 cycles, was carried out with a sample-barcoded 5' primer and a J-beta primer mix. MiXCR, applied by TCRdb to the 5' RACE reads, yields one record per CDR3 protein. The sample lists more than 1.4 million distinct CDR3 sequences, around 42% seen once, with roughly 8.2% in the top ten. Sequencing was done on a sample of blood. The receptors here all came from a young woman in good health.

V gene TRBV27 combines with J gene TRBJ1-5, with D possibly TRBD1 on 5 matching bases. CDR1 and CDR2 (germline): MNHEY, SMNVEV (reference sequence). With 4 bases removed from V and 2 bases from J, the gap between germline ends came to 12 bases. CDR3 length equals 15 residues. CDR3 coding DNA: TGTGCCAGCAGTTCTTGGACACGCCGCAATCAGCCCCAGCATTTT. This sequence encodes CASSSWTRRNQPQHF.

This chain's CDR3 is CSAIQAIGFYGYTF. The CDR3 coding sequence is TGCAGTGCTATCCAGGCAATAGGCTTTTATGGCTACACCTTC. The chain is built from TRBV20-1 and TRBJ1-2; D is ambiguous. V was trimmed by 4 bases and J by 5 bases, leaving 17 bases between them. The CDR3 length is 14 residues. CDR1 DFQATT and CDR2 SNEGSKA come from the germline V gene (reference sequence).

This clonotype was counted a few times. This chain connects TRBV6-1 to TRBJ2-4; D is perhaps TRBD1 or TRBD2 (5 bases each). The end of the DNA is better explained by TRBJ2-7, so the J call may be wrong. The CDR3 runs 15 residues. Looked up from germline, CDR1 is MNHNS and CDR2 is SASEGT. CDR3 loop: CASSGGRMEGCEQYF. In nucleotides, the CDR3 is TGTGCCAGCAGTGGGGGACGGATGGAAGGCTGCGAGCAGTACTTC.

The V call is TRBV12-3 or TRBV12-4, the J call TRBJ1-3; D unclear. This CDR3 has 15 residues. Trimming took off 3 bases at V and 2 bases at J, with 11 bases between the two ends. In DNA form, the CDR3 reads TGTGCCAGCAGTTTCGGGCGATCCCCTGGAAACACCATATATTTT. Translated: CASSFGRSPGNTIYF.

As for this clonotype: The junction shows a germline mismatch at one end, possibly a read error. The V gene is TRBV20-1, the J gene TRBJ2-3, with 11 bases that match TRBD1. Germline CDR1 reads DFQATT; CDR2 reads SNEGSKA (reference sequence). The CDR3 length is 20 residues. The CDR3 region has the DNA TGCAGTGCTGGCGGGACAGGGGGGAATAAGCGGGGAACTAGCACAAATACGCAGTATTTT. Its translation is CSAGGTGGNKRGTSTNTQYF.

This clonotype has only a few counts. Here the CDR3 reads CASSLGRLTDTQYF. The DNA for the CDR3 is TGTGCCAGCAGCTTAGGGAGACTCACAGATACGCAGTATTTT. The V gene is TRBV7-3, the J gene TRBJ2-3; TRBD2 is a possible D gene (5 bases). Trimming shortened V by 2 bases and J by 2 bases, and 8 bases separated the two germline ends. The length of the CDR3 is 14 residues. Germline CDR1 SGHTA, CDR2 FQGTGA.

The rearrangement uses TRBV7-2 and TRBJ2-4, with 14 bases fitting TRBD2. The CDR3 extends over 17 amino acids. V shed 5 bases and J 6 bases; nucleotides not matched to a gene: 9. The germline V gene has CDR1 SGHTA and CDR2 FQGNSA. CDR3 protein: CASSRRPGLAGVNIQYF. CDR3 nucleotide sequence: TGTGCCAGCAGCCGCCGCCCGGGACTAGCGGGAGTAAACATTCAGTACTTC.

The chain uses TRBV19 and TRBJ1-5; D possibly corresponds to TRBD1 (6 bases). This CDR3 region has 17 residues. V dropped 7 bases and J dropped 6 bases, with 25 bases sitting between them. Germline lookup yields CDR1 LNHDA and CDR2 SQIVND (reference sequence). DNA for the CDR3: TGTGCCAGTACCACCTACCCCCTCACAGGGAGCGGTCAGCCCCAGCATTTT. Its translation is CASTTYPLTGSGQPQHF.

This chain joins TRBV10-3 and TRBJ1-5; TRBD1 agrees at 7 bases. V was clipped by 11 bases and J by 3 bases; unmatched bases: 4. The CDR3 runs to 12 residues. The germline CDR1 and CDR2 sequences are ENHRY and SYGVKD. The CDR3 here is CAAGQINQPQHF. For the CDR3, the DNA is TGTGCCGCGGGACAGATCAATCAGCCCCAGCATTTT.

The V and J genes are TRBV14 and TRBJ1-1, with D possibly matching TRBD1 (6 bases). Trimming took off 1 base at V and 11 bases at J, with 14 bases between the two ends. The germline CDR1 and CDR2 sequences are SGHDN and FVKESK. The CDR3 runs 13 residues. The CDR3 nucleotides read TGTGCCAGCAGCCAAGGTTCGCAGGGGCGGGCTTTCTTT. Residues: CASSQGSQGRAFF. Looking up the rest from reference TRBV14 and TRBJ1-1 gives the full variable domain: EAGVTQFPSHSVIEKGQTVTLRCDPISGHDNLYWYRRVMGKEIKFLLHFVKESKQDESGMPNNRFLAERTGGTYSTLKVQPAELEDSGVYFCASSQGSQGRAFFGQGTRLTVV.

This clonotype has only a few counts. The V gene is TRBV4-2, the J gene TRBJ2-3; 10 bases match TRBD2. With 0 bases clipped from V and 3 bases from J, the junction kept 12 bases outside the gene matches. This CDR3 contains 19 residues. CDR1 is LGHNA and CDR2 is YNFKEQ in the germline V gene. The CDR3 loop is CASSQDGLAGAVATDTQYF. CDR3 coding DNA: TGTGCCAGCAGCCAAGATGGGCTAGCGGGAGCGGTGGCGACAGATACGCAGTATTTT.

This clonotype was recorded many times. The gene calls are TRBV6-6 and TRBJ1-4; TRBD1 is a possible D gene (6 bases). Germline loops: CDR1 MNHNY, CDR2 SVGAGI (reference sequence). V was pared by 5 bases and J by 3 bases, with 16 bases between. This CDR3 is 16 amino acids long. CDR3 sequence reads: CASSPHTGSPNEKLFF. CDR3 nucleotides: TGTGCCAGCAGTCCACATACAGGGTCCCCTAATGAAAAACTGTTTTTT.

In the case of this clonotype: A much more abundant neighbour one base away suggests this may be a read error. This chain uses TRBV12-3 or TRBV12-4 with TRBJ2-1; 9 bases agree with TRBD2. The CDR3 sequence is 15 residues long. CDR3 DNA: TGTGCCAGCAGTCCCTCAGCGGGAGGTTACAATGAGCGGTTCTTC. This encodes CASSPSAGGYNERFF.

The genes are TRBV6-2 or TRBV6-3 and TRBJ2-1; 10 bases match TRBD2. CDR3 length: 13 amino acids. Germline CDR1 MNHEY, CDR2 SVGEGT. V dropped 9 bases and J dropped 6; count of bases not matched to a gene: 5. The CDR3 loop is CASRTSGLNEQFF. The CDR3 nucleotides read TGTGCCAGTCGGACTAGCGGTCTCAATGAGCAGTTCTTC.

V and J are TRBV20-1 and TRBJ2-7, with a possible D match to TRBD1 (6 bases). The CDR3 is 15 residues long. Per the germline V gene, CDR1 is DFQATT and CDR2 is SNEGSKA (reference sequence). V lost 5 bases to trimming and J lost 0 bases, with 17 bases between them. The DNA of the CDR3 is TGCAGTGCTCGAGGCGCCGGGACAACCTCCTACGAGCAGTACTTC. Residues: CSARGAGTTSYEQYF.

This rearrangement joins TRBV6-2 or TRBV6-3 to TRBJ2-5, with unresolved D. Germline CDR1 is MNHEY and CDR2 is SVGEGT. V shed 7 bases and J shed 2 bases, with 14 bases lying between them. The CDR3 has 14 amino acids. The DNA for the CDR3 is TGTGCCAGCAAAAAGGCCTTAACGCAAGAGACCCAGTACTTC. Translated: CASKKALTQETQYF.

This clonotype was counted between two and nine times. The rearrangement joins TRBV10-3 to TRBJ2-1; perhaps TRBD2 as D (6 bases). Trimming removed 4 bases from V and 6 bases from J, with 13 bases in between. Germline values: CDR1 ENHRY, CDR2 SYGVKD. The CDR3 is 14 amino acids. CDR3: CAISGGLALNEQFF. In DNA, the CDR3 is TGTGCCATCAGTGGAGGGCTAGCGCTCAATGAGCAGTTCTTC.

The gene calls are TRBV2 and TRBJ2-4; D remains unclear. The closer fit of TRBJ2-7 to the DNA end suggests the J call may be wrong. This CDR3 is built from 11 residues. Germline lookup yields CDR1 SNHLY and CDR2 FYNNEI. CDR3 amino acids: CAIRRMGEQYF. The CDR3 DNA follows: TGTGCCATCAGAAGAATGGGCGAGCAGTACTTC.

The gene calls are TRBV20-1 and TRBJ2-6; D remains ambiguous. The CDR3 loop spans 15 amino acids. The V and J ends lost 1 base and 0 bases respectively, with 7 bases between them. CDR1 is DFQATT, CDR2 SNEGSKA, per germline (reference sequence). The CDR3 loop is CSARADHSGANVLTF. CDR3 sequence (DNA): TGCAGTGCTAGAGCAGATCACTCTGGGGCCAACGTCCTGACTTTC.

The chain uses TRBV4-1 and TRBJ1-1; no firm D call. The germline V gene has CDR1 MGHRA and CDR2 YSYEKL. This CDR3 is built from 12 residues. V gave up 0 bases and J gave up 10 bases, with 9 bases separating them. In DNA, the CDR3 is TGCGCCAGCAGCCAAGATTTTCGTGTAGCTTTCTTT. It yields the protein CASSQDFRVAFF.

The rearrangement links TRBV7-9 to TRBJ2-1; no definite D call. The end of the DNA fits TRBJ2-7 better, so the J call may be wrong. The CDR3 is 14 residues long. Germline V gene lookup returns CDR1 SEHNR and CDR2 FQNEAQ (reference sequence). The CDR3 sequence: CASSVDPGYNEQYF. Written as DNA, the CDR3 is TGTGCCAGCAGCGTAGATCCAGGCTACAATGAGCAGTACTTC.

This clonotype was detected a few times. The chain couples TRBV27 to TRBJ1-5; D is possibly TRBD1 (5 bases). This CDR3 spans 15 amino acids. Between the trimmed V and J ends, which lost 0 bases and 3 bases, there was a span of 9 bases. CDR1 and CDR2 (germline): MNHEY, SMNVEV (reference sequence). CDR3 amino acids: CASSLSAGLNQPQHF. The DNA of the CDR3 is TGTGCCAGCAGTTTATCGGCGGGGCTCAATCAGCCCCAGCATTTT.

This clonotype was detected a few times. A junction boundary mismatches the germline segment, possibly from a read error. This rearrangement joins TRBV29-1 to TRBJ2-1; 7 bases align to TRBD1. CDR1 is SQVTM and CDR2 is ANQGSEA in the germline V gene. The CDR3 runs 14 residues. This chain's CDR3 is CSVGRDSGYIEQFF. The CDR3 nucleotides are TGCAGCGTTGGTCGGGACAGCGGCTACATTGAGCAGTTCTTC.

V usage is TRBV9 and J usage is TRBJ2-1; D remains ambiguous. The ends were cut back, 0 bases at V and 6 bases at J, with 10 bases in the middle. Germline loops: CDR1 SGDLS, CDR2 YYNGEE. This CDR3 contains 14 residues. CDR3 region: CASSVAPNPNEQFF. As DNA, the CDR3 is TGTGCCAGCAGCGTAGCCCCCAATCCCAATGAGCAGTTCTTC.

The chain couples TRBV20-1 to TRBJ1-5; D ambiguous. The length of the CDR3 is 14 residues. CDR1 and CDR2 from the germline V gene are DFQATT and SNEGSKA (reference sequence). The V end was cut by 3 bases, the J end by 3 bases, with 12 bases between. The CDR3 spells CSASGMGNNQPQHF. In DNA form, the CDR3 reads TGCAGTGCTAGTGGAATGGGAAACAATCAGCCCCAGCATTTT.

The chain has TRBV27 and TRBJ2-1, with a possible D match to TRBD1 (5 bases). Germline V gene lookup returns CDR1 MNHEY and CDR2 SMNVEV (reference sequence). CDR3 length: 15 residues. Trimming shortened V by 6 bases and J by 7 bases, and 19 bases separated the two germline ends. The CDR3 region is CASSTQGPLGNEQFF. CDR3 DNA: TGTGCCAGCAGCACTCAGGGCCCGTTGGGGAATGAGCAGTTCTTC.

Of note for this clonotype: Relative to the germline gene, one junction end is altered; a read error may explain this. The V call is TRBV12-3 or TRBV12-4, the J call TRBJ2-3; 9 nucleotides line up with TRBD2. The CDR3 is 15 residues long. The CDR3: CASRLAGVGFDTQYF. The CDR3, as DNA: TGTGCCAGCAGGTTAGCGGGAGTAGGATTCGATACGCAGTATTTT.

Note on this clonotype: This sequence may be a read error, since a much larger clone differs from it by one base. The chain carries TRBV29-1 and TRBJ2-4; D remains ambiguous. Trimming stripped 6 bases from V and 2 bases from J, with 11 bases between. Germline V lookup: CDR1 SQVTM, CDR2 ANQGSEA. The CDR3 spans 13 residues. In nucleotides, the CDR3 is TGCAGCGTCCCGGCCTCACCCAAAAACATTCAGTACTTC. This codes for CSVPASPKNIQYF.